One and the same sample provided the 25 T cell receptor beta chains below, sequenced in a study of early T cells in non-severe SARS-CoV-2 infection. TCRdb passed the 5' RACE reads through MiXCR, listing each CDR3 protein once. The table has tens of thousands of distinct CDR3 sequences, over 4.5% seen once. This specimen consisted of whole blood, obtained at baseline. The receptors stem from an adult who was a healthcare worker with PCR-confirmed SARS-CoV-2 infection or an uninfected control (not recorded which).

This clonotype was detected ten times or more. This chain joins TRBV7-8 and TRBJ2-1, with D maybe TRBD2 (6 bases). V was clipped by 3 bases and J by 5 bases, with 14 bases between them. This CDR3 has 15 residues. In germline, CDR1 is SGHVS, CDR2 FQNEAQ. This CDR3 reads CASSFRGVLNNEQFF. The CDR3 bases are TGTGCCAGCAGCTTTCGCGGGGTCCTGAACAATGAGCAGTTCTTC.

The rearrangement joins TRBV12-3 or TRBV12-4 to TRBJ2-7, with no clear D. Deletions cut 3 bases from V and 13 bases from J, with 13 bases between. The CDR3 totals 11 residues. The CDR3 DNA sequence: TGTGCCAGCAGTTTCGGGCAGGCGCATTACTTC. Protein: CASSFGQAHYF.

Many counts were recorded for this clonotype. V is TRBV20-1 and J is TRBJ1-5; no clear D. CDR3 size: 14 residues. Germline V lookup: CDR1 DFQATT, CDR2 SNEGSKA (reference sequence). Trimming shortened V by 2 bases and J by 0 bases, and 8 bases separated the two germline ends. DNA of the CDR3: TGCAGTGCTAGAAACAAAGATAGCAATCAGCCCCAGCATTTT. Translation: CSARNKDSNQPQHF.

At least ten counts were recorded for this clonotype. This CDR3 is CASSPRETLYNEQFF. As DNA, the CDR3 is TGTGCCAGCTCACCGCGGGAGACCCTCTACAATGAGCAGTTCTTC. V gene TRBV18 combines with J gene TRBJ2-1, with TRBD2 identical over 7 bases. CDR3 length: 15 amino acids. The trim removed 3 bases at V and 3 bases at J, leaving 5 bases unmatched. The V gene's germline CDR1 is KGHSH and CDR2 LQKENI.

In this sample, this clonotype turned up many times. This chain connects TRBV19 to TRBJ2-7; D not resolved. The CDR3 is made up of 14 amino acids. Germline values: CDR1 LNHDA, CDR2 SQIVND (reference sequence). The ends were cut back, 4 bases at V and 6 bases at J, with 16 bases in the middle. This CDR3 reads CASSSLGQGSEQYF. The CDR3 DNA sequence: TGTGCCAGTAGTAGCCTCGGCCAAGGATCCGAGCAGTACTTC. Full variable domain (remainder filled in from reference TRBV19 and TRBJ2-7): DGGITQSPKYLFRKEGQNVTLSCEQNLNHDAMYWYRQDPGQGLRLIYYSQIVNDFQKGDIAEGYSVSREKKESFPLTVTSAQKNPTAFYLCASSSLGQGSEQYFGPGTRLTVT.

The chain combines TRBV7-3 with TRBJ2-3; 9 bases agree with TRBD2. Germline CDR1 SGHTA, CDR2 FQGTGA. V lost 6 bases and J lost 0; bases outside the gene matches: 4. The CDR3 extends over 15 amino acids. CDR3: CASSPSGASTDTQYF. The DNA of the CDR3 is TGTGCCAGCAGTCCTAGCGGGGCTAGCACAGATACGCAGTATTTT.

This clonotype was seen only a few times. The chain joins TRBV20-1 to TRBJ1-1, with 7 bases fitting TRBD1. Per the germline V gene, CDR1 is DFQATT and CDR2 is SNEGSKA (reference sequence). With V trimmed by 5 bases and J by 7 bases, 10 bases remained unmatched. The CDR3 totals 13 residues. The CDR3 DNA reads TGCAGTGCTGAGACAGGGAAGGGCAGTGAAGCTTTCTTT. Protein product: CSAETGKGSEAFF.

This clonotype was seen many times. V usage is TRBV5-5 and J usage is TRBJ1-5; D is uncertain. V was shortened by 0 bases and J by 2 bases, with 15 bases between the two germline ends. CDR3 length: 17 residues. CDR1 is SGHKS and CDR2 is YYEKEE in the germline V gene (reference sequence). The chain's CDR3 is CASSLAPVSGGNQPQHF. As DNA, the CDR3 is TGTGCCAGCAGCTTGGCCCCTGTTTCCGGGGGCAATCAGCCCCAGCATTTT.

The table lists this clonotype with many counts. The chain is built from TRBV4-1 and TRBJ2-5; possible D gene TRBD1, 6 bases. Germline CDR1 is MGHRA and CDR2 is YSYEKL. V lost 0 bases to trimming and J lost 8 bases, with 16 bases between them. The length of the CDR3 is 15 residues. The CDR3 bases are TGCGCCAGCAGCCAAGACAGGGGACAAAGGGAAACCCAGTACTTC. This gives the protein CASSQDRGQRETQYF.

This clonotype showed up many times. The genes are TRBV9 and TRBJ2-5, with 8 bases that match TRBD1. V shed 2 bases and J 4 bases; nucleotides not matched to a gene: 7. CDR3 size: 15 residues. Per the germline V gene, CDR1 is SGDLS and CDR2 is YYNGEE. CDR3 nucleotides: TGTGCCAGCAGCGTCGCCGGCGGACAGGGAGAGACCCAGTACTTC. It specifies CASSVAGGQGETQYF.

The table lists this clonotype with many counts. This chain uses TRBV28 with TRBJ1-5; D is ambiguous. The germline V gene has CDR1 MDHEN and CDR2 SYDVKM. Trimming left V 3 bases short and J 3 bases short, with 12 bases between. CDR3 length: 15 residues. CDR3 sequence (DNA): TGTGCCAGCAGTTTGACAACAGCCCCCAATCAGCCCCAGCATTTT. It codes for CASSLTTAPNQPQHF.

This clonotype has at least ten counts. The chain joins TRBV5-5 to TRBJ1-2, with D tentatively TRBD1 (5 bases). Germline V gene lookup returns CDR1 SGHKS and CDR2 YYEKEE (reference sequence). The CDR3 has 13 amino acids. Trimming stripped 5 bases from V and 8 bases from J, with 16 bases between. The CDR3 bases are TGTGCCAGCAGTTGGGACGGAGAGTCGGGCTACACCTTC. It is translated as CASSWDGESGYTF.

The table lists this clonotype with many counts. This chain joins TRBV18 and TRBJ2-7, with 12 bases aligning to TRBD2. The germline V gene encodes CDR1 KGHSH and CDR2 LQKENI. This CDR3 region has 16 residues. J gave up 7 bases and V 3 bases, and 10 bases lay outside the gene matches. The CDR3 protein is CASSPQASGGAGEQYF. The CDR3 coding sequence is TGTGCCAGCTCACCTCAAGCTAGCGGGGGGGCAGGAGAGCAGTACTTC.

The rearrangement uses TRBV27 and TRBJ1-5, with D maybe TRBD1 (6 bases). The germline V and J ends were trimmed by 0 bases and 10 bases, with 16 bases remaining between them. The CDR3 length is 15 residues. CDR1 is MNHEY, CDR2 SMNVEV, per germline (reference sequence). The CDR3 is CASSLSRGSFLPQHF. The DNA for the CDR3 is TGTGCCAGCAGTTTATCGAGGGGGAGCTTTTTACCCCAGCATTTT.

This clonotype has ten or more counts. This sequence joins TRBV6-2 or TRBV6-3 and TRBJ2-7; TRBD2 is a possible D gene (5 bases). The CDR3 is 12 amino acids. CDR1 is MNHEY, CDR2 SVGEGT, per germline. Trimming stripped 5 bases from V and 7 bases from J, with 12 bases between. The CDR3 protein is CASSDPRREQYF. CDR3 nucleotides: TGTGCCAGCAGTGACCCGAGGAGGGAGCAGTACTTC.

This clonotype was detected ten times or more. This sequence joins TRBV12-3 or TRBV12-4 and TRBJ1-1; D not certain. CDR3 length: 13 amino acids. Trimming removed 7 bases at V and 6 bases at J, with 15 bases between. The CDR3 DNA reads TGTGCCAGCACTCAGAATAGACGGGCTGAAGCTTTCTTT. Its protein product is CASTQNRRAEAFF.

At least ten counts were recorded for this clonotype. The V and J genes are TRBV6-6 and TRBJ2-1, with 8 bases lining up with TRBD1. V gave up 4 bases and J gave up 7 bases; unmatched junction bases: 6. Germline V gene data show CDR1 as MNHNY and CDR2 as SVGAGI (reference sequence). CDR3 length: 14 amino acids. In DNA form, the CDR3 reads TGTGCCAGCAGTTCACCGGGACAGGAGAATGAGCAGTTCTTC. It specifies CASSSPGQENEQFF.

This clonotype was counted ten times or more. This chain links TRBV3-1 with TRBJ1-1; 7 bases agree with TRBD1. The CDR3 extends over 16 amino acids. CDR1 LGHDT and CDR2 YNNKEL come from the germline V gene (reference sequence). V lost 1 base to trimming and J lost 2 bases; unmatched junction nucleotides: 7. The CDR3 here is CASSQVAGGPNTEAFF. The CDR3 DNA sequence: TGTGCCAGCAGCCAAGTCGCAGGGGGTCCAAACACTGAAGCTTTCTTT.

There are many counts of this clonotype. This chain links TRBV6-1 with TRBJ1-2, with 8 bases that match TRBD1. This CDR3 contains 14 residues. CDR1 MNHNS and CDR2 SASEGT come from the germline V gene. The trim removed 1 base at V and 3 bases at J, leaving 1 base unmatched. The CDR3 DNA reads as TGTGCCAGCAGTGAAGGACAGGGGTACTATGGCTACACCTTC. This gives the protein CASSEGQGYYGYTF.

This clonotype was picked up many times. The chain links TRBV24-1 to TRBJ2-1, with D hard to call. Per the germline V gene, CDR1 is KGHDR and CDR2 is SFDVKD. This CDR3 has 13 residues. V shed 1 base and J shed 6 bases, with 6 bases lying between them. This CDR3 is CATSDFLVNEQFF. The CDR3 bases are TGTGCCACCAGTGATTTTCTCGTCAATGAGCAGTTCTTC.

Ten or more counts support this clonotype. The chain carries TRBV5-5 and TRBJ2-3; 13 bases align to TRBD2. Germline lookup yields CDR1 SGHKS and CDR2 YYEKEE (reference sequence). The V gene end was trimmed by 3 bases and the J gene end by 0 bases; junction bases not matched to a gene: 7. This CDR3 spans 18 amino acids. DNA for the CDR3: TGTGCCAGCAGCTCTATGCCGGGACTAGCGGGGAGCACAGATACGCAGTATTTT. This encodes CASSSMPGLAGSTDTQYF.

This clonotype was observed a few times. The rearrangement links TRBV2 to TRBJ2-7; TRBD1 is a possible D gene (6 bases). The CDR3 is 14 residues long. V was pared by 5 bases and J by 3 bases, with 14 bases between. Germline loops: CDR1 SNHLY, CDR2 FYNNEI. CDR3 DNA: TGTGCCAGCAGTCCTGTGGCAGGGGACTACGAGCAGTACTTC. It specifies CASSPVAGDYEQYF.

This clonotype was detected ten times or more. This chain connects TRBV20-1 to TRBJ2-1, with D possibly matching TRBD1 (5 bases). Germline CDR1 DFQATT, CDR2 SNEGSKA (reference sequence). The V gene lost 5 bases and the J gene lost 5 bases, with 16 bases spanning the gap. This CDR3 comprises 14 residues. CDR3: CSAPLAWTNNEQFF. CDR3 coding DNA: TGCAGTGCTCCCCTGGCCTGGACAAACAATGAGCAGTTCTTC.

The table lists this clonotype with many counts. The CDR3, as DNA: TGCAGTGCTAGAGTAAGCGGGGGGCCGCCTGGGGAGCAGTACTTC. It specifies CSARVSGGPPGEQYF. The J gene is TRBJ2-7, the V gene TRBV20-1; 9 bases are a match to TRBD2. V dropped 1 base and J dropped 7; count of bases not matched to a gene: 11. This CDR3 contains 15 residues. Per germline, CDR1 DFQATT and CDR2 SNEGSKA (reference sequence).

The CDR3 protein is CASSAQGSGRYNEQFF. The CDR3 nucleotides are TGTGCCAGCAGTGCCCAGGGGAGCGGTCGTTACAATGAGCAGTTCTTC. The chain combines TRBV6-4 with TRBJ2-1; D might be TRBD1 (6 bases). V lost 4 bases to trimming and J lost 4 bases, with 17 bases between them. This CDR3 contains 16 residues. Per the germline V gene, CDR1 is MRHNA and CDR2 is SNTAGT.